This section outlines one TCR beta chain sequence together with its context. Its antigen is unknown. Per-base qualities were not stored, and no clone one base away is much larger. The cohort was made up of 650 to 700 healthy bone marrow donors. Cohort members were all nominally healthy when sampled, although unrecorded immune exposures were likely present. The donor was CMV seronegative and was included in the group of a few hundred seronegative cohort members. A peripheral blood sample was provided by each donor, and peripheral blood mononuclear cells were used for TCR beta sequencing. Genomic DNA was extracted from the blood cell samples with the Qiagen DNeasy Blood Extraction Kit. V and J lose 1 base and 5 bases, and a span of 7 bases separates them. CDR1 and CDR2, looked up from the germline V gene (reference sequence), are MNHEY and SMNVEV. The CDR3 spans 13 residues, from the cysteine through the phenylalanine. Only the CDR3 DNA is retained, 39 bases long and in frame from the first base.

The library relied on the immunoSEQ multiplex PCR assay. A mixture of 60 forward primers for TCR Vbeta segments and 13 reverse primers for TCR Jbeta segments was used in the multiplex PCR. A multiplex PCR assay on genomic DNA amplified the CDR3 region of rearranged TCR beta genes. The amplified TCR beta libraries were sequenced on the Illumina HiSeq System as 87-base-pair reads. In the original analysis: Across the 640 or so repertoires, a later analysis counted tens of millions of unique TCR beta chains, approximately 10 million of which were shared by at least two donors. To remove PCR and sequencing errors, raw reads were error-corrected and collapsed into unique sequences using a nearest-neighbor algorithm that merged closely related sequences. V, D and J gene segments were assigned by aligning CDR3 sequences to IMGT reference sequences. For a sequence to be retained, a match of at least six nucleotides to both a V gene segment and a J gene segment was required. A rearrangement was called productive if the CDR3 had no stop codons and remained in frame with V and J, and every other rearrangement was called non-productive. CDR3 was defined by IMGT convention, running from the second conserved V-encoded cysteine to the conserved J-encoded phenylalanine. The earlier analysis of approximately 590 of the donors excluded any sequence lacking an unambiguous match to a single V gene segment. An earlier analysis of approximately 590 of the donors called V segments functional above 56.7% productive rearrangements and segregating when the between-donor standard deviation exceeded 5%. A statistical classification framework was built to diagnose cytomegalovirus status from the catalog of TCR beta chain sequences. In a later analysis, V and J genes were assigned by comparing TCR nucleotide sequences against IMGT/GENE-DB human TR gene sequences. Using the TCRdist pipeline, a later analysis assigned CDR3 sequences along with most-parsimonious VDJ recombination scenarios. In a later analysis, each TCR beta chain was defined by its CDR3 amino acid sequence together with its V-gene family, and reads lacking a unique V-gene family were excluded. To address suspected cross-contamination and a sequencing artifact, a later analysis removed some 620 highly shared, low-generation-probability nucleotide sequences. For each public chain, a later analysis derived a clonal expansion index from normalized ranks of inferred template counts within each repertoire. Generation probabilities in a later analysis came from a VDJ recombination model fitted to out-of-frame rearrangements, and those results were checked against IGoR. In a later analysis, TCR-TCR, TCR-HLA and TCR-CMV co-occurrence was scored with hypergeometric tests, and a repertoire-size bias correction was applied to TCR pairs. To estimate false discovery rates, a later analysis permuted the HLA or CMV assignments 20 times. In a later analysis, co-occurring TCRs were grouped with DBSCAN, and TCRdist sequence similarity was added when clustering was performed within HLA-allele-positive subsets. Co-occurrence clustering excluded repertoires with fewer than 30,000 or more than 120,000 public chains, plus five with anomalous nucleotide sharing. TCRdb holds this immuneACCESS table with in-frame rearrangements only. Some clones are missing; in checked studies, unresolved V genes explain under half, and the rest has no known cause. Clonal size and the V and J genes are those of that table, whereas D and trimming came from the DNA. The sample includes some 120,000 clones, with about 86% observed a single time. Under 5% of the sample is held by the ten biggest clonotypes.

The sample originates from a study of cytomegalovirus exposure and HLA in healthy donors (dated by TCRdb to between 2016 and 2019). Some background on the complete study: An earlier analysis of some 500 of the donors reported 250 to 350 Gb of sequence data and 117 million unique TCR beta sequences from 150 million to 200 million T cells. An early release that covered some 630 HLA-typed donors contained approximately 320 gigabases of sequencing data and 85 million to 100 million unique TCR sequences. The genetic ancestry cluster associated with self-reported Caucasian donors included around 76% of the 398 genotyped donors. The aim of the study was to test whether cataloging public T cell receptors could identify signatures of past pathogen exposure. The study profiled the T cell repertoires of under 850 subjects by immunosequencing and related them to cytomegalovirus serostatus. Along with the approximately 650-subject first cohort, a separate validation cohort of around 110 different subjects was used. The study combined high-throughput TCR immunosequencing, statistical association of individual TCRs with disease status, and machine learning to predict cytomegalovirus infection status. In a later analysis, previously published TCR beta repertoires from more than 500 donors were re-analyzed and high-resolution HLA genotyping was added so that TCR occurrence patterns could be studied. Rather than using new phenotypic data, the later analysis identified candidate immune exposures from TCR beta sequences and from how often those sequences occurred across donors. An earlier analysis of some 500 of the donors applied high-throughput TCR beta sequencing to assess whether each TCR beta V gene segment acted as functional or pseudogenic. Alongside the repertoire data, information on donor age, sex, ethnicity and CMV serostatus was compiled. A later genetic analysis used genome-wide SNP genotypes for 398 of the 666 donors, treating that subset as a discovery cohort. All discovery cohort repertoires had been generated on a single sequencing platform. Both class I and class II loci were covered by HLA typing, at four-digit resolution. Typing coverage differed by locus: A, B, C, DRB1 and DQB1 were typed in roughly 620-630 donors, DQA1 in about 510, DPA1 in around 580, and DPB1 in 400 to 490. Because of strong linkage in the cohort, roughly five DR-DQ haplotypes were treated as single units for association and clustering. On average, roughly 250,000 unique TCR beta nucleotide sequences were sequenced per donor among roughly 430 genotyped donors of the cohort, with roughly 18% of those sequences being non-productive. Beyond this particular receptor, the publication reports: Compared with equally common non-associated chains, HLA-associated TCR beta chains in a later analysis were more clonally expanded and had lower generation probabilities. Roughly uniform sequencing depth across donors was assumed in presence/absence analyses, although this assumption may not hold. Most TCR sequences were observed very rarely across donors, whereas some public TCRs were present in many individuals. The study listed 164 TCR beta chains as associated with cytomegalovirus. A later analysis associated 17,000 or so TCR beta sequences with specific HLA alleles at a false discovery rate of 0.05. Because HLA typing was missing for some donors at each locus, association tests included only the typed subset. Assigning TCR associations to individual alleles was difficult when HLA alleles, especially DR and DQ, strongly co-occurred. Correlated functional status among segregating V segments might reflect linkage disequilibrium, but an unknown experimental factor could not be ruled out. Because counts were too low, approximately 18 rarely observed V segments, including chromosome 9 orphons, were excluded from the earlier analysis of 587 of the donors. According to a later genetic analysis, donors in an Asian-associated ancestry cluster had fewer N-insertions in productive TCRs than the approximately 670-donor mean. The only immune exposure information available for the cohort was CMV serostatus. The classifier was reported to diagnose cytomegalovirus status with high specificity and sensitivity in both the original cohort and the validation cohort. The authors suggested that the approach could potentially be extended to other disease states and immunological phenotypes. A few of the identified cytomegalovirus-associated TCR beta chains were confirmed in vitro to be specific for cytomegalovirus antigens. Most CMV-associated TCR beta chains appeared to be HLA-restricted in a later analysis, and the HLA associations seemed to be driven largely by CMV exposure. A later analysis reported that several top co-occurrence clusters appeared linked to parvovirus B19, influenza, CMV and Epstein-Barr virus. A later genetic analysis associated a missense DCLRE1C variant with V-gene and J-gene trimming of TCR beta chains, and an independent cohort replicated the association. In this cohort, only TCR beta chains were sequenced, and detectable features were limited by the absence of alpha or paired-chain data. A further reported finding was that TCR beta sequences accurately predicted the HLA-A and HLA-B alleles for most subjects in the first cohort. The sequencing pipeline was judged likely to have produced a cluster of highly shared sequence variants as a technical artifact. According to a later analysis, TCR association rates differed among HLA loci, with DRB1 alleles showing the most associated TCRs and HLA-C alleles showing the fewest. Some IMGT-functional V segments, including TRBV6-2 and TRBV6-3, could not be distinguished by the 87-base-pair reads and were therefore excluded. Broadly in line with IMGT annotations, most TCR beta V segments showed up in productive rearrangements about 90% or about 30% of the time in an earlier analysis of a few hundred of the donors.

The sample consisted of PBMCs. The chain links TRBV27 with TRBJ2-3; the D segment cannot be called with confidence. The receptor comes from a woman in her thirties in good health and CMV-seronegative. The CDR3 reads as follows: CASSLLFLDTQYF. The DNA sequence is given as TGTGCCAGCAGTTTATTGTTCTTAGATACGCAGTATTTT.